A selection of T cell receptor beta chains follows, all from one sample in a study of blood T cell repertoires in COVID-19. Some clones are missing from TCRdb's copy, which holds only in-frame ones; the method was immunoSEQ multiplex PCR. Among some 220,000 clones listed, roughly 84% were seen once. Source material: peripheral blood. The receptors originated from a man in his fifties or sixties who had recovered from COVID-19. Each CDR3 is given with its conserved first and last residue. D genes are given only for firm matches. The size entry is marked missing in some rows and otherwise reads once, few, many or a size class.

clone_size	v_call	d_call	j_call	cdr3_nt	cdr3_aa
NA	TRBV5-1	NA	TRBJ1-1	TGCGCCAGCAGCTTGGCCACCGGAGGAGGGGTTGCTGAAGCTTTCTTT	CASSLATGGGVAEAFF
NA	TRBV5-1	NA	TRBJ2-3	TGCGCCAGCAGCTTGGGGCAGGGTCGTGTAGATACGCAGTATTTT	CASSLGQGRVDTQYF
NA	TRBV2	NA	TRBJ2-7	TGTGCCAGCATATTGGGGAGCGGTCCCTACGAGCAGTACTTC	CASILGSGPYEQYF
NA	TRBV28	NA	TRBJ1-1	TGTGCCAGCACGCCTCGGGGTAGGACTGAAGCTTTCTTT	CASTPRGRTEAFF
NA	TRBV6-4	NA	TRBJ2-1	TGTGCCAGCAGTGACTCTTTTGGCGCAGGGGGGCTGAGGAGCTCCTACAATGAGCAGTTCTTC	CASSDSFGAGGLRSSYNEQFF
NA	TRBV10-2	NA	TRBJ2-7	TGCGCCAGCAGTGATGGGCGGGGAGCCTACGAGCAGTACTTC	CASSDGRGAYEQYF
NA	TRBV5-4	TRBD2	TRBJ2-7	TGTGCCAGCAGCAGACTAGCGGGAGGTTCATACGAGCAGTACTTC	CASSRLAGGSYEQYF
NA	TRBV3-1/TRBV3-2	NA	TRBJ2-3	TGTGCCAGCAGCCTCTCACGCCCAGCGGGCCCCACAGATACGCAGTATTTT	CASSLSRPAGPTDTQYF
NA	TRBV30	TRBD2	TRBJ2-1	TGTGCCTGGAGTGGGGGGGGTAGCGGGAGGTATGAGCAGTTCTTC	CAWSGGGSGRYEQFF
once	TRBV18	NA	TRBJ2-2	TGTGCCAGCTCACCAAACACCTTAAACACCGGGGAGCTGTTTTTT	CASSPNTLNTGELFF
NA	TRBV6-5	NA	TRBJ1-2	TGTGCCAGCAGTTACTCAAAAGGGGCGTATGGCTACACCTTC	CASSYSKGAYGYTF
NA	TRBV19	NA	TRBJ2-1	TGTGCCAGTAGTATTTCCGAGATAAATGAGCAGTTCTTC	CASSISEINEQFF
NA	TRBV13	NA	TRBJ2-3	TGTGCCAGCAGCTTACCTAGGAGCACAGATACGCAGTATTTT	CASSLPRSTDTQYF
NA	TRBV2	TRBD2	TRBJ2-3	TGTGCCAGCAGTCCGACTAGCGGGAGGACAGATACGCAGTATTTT	CASSPTSGRTDTQYF
NA	TRBV28	TRBD1	TRBJ2-7	TGTGCCAGCACGGGACAGGTGTACGAGCAGTACTTC	CASTGQVYEQYF